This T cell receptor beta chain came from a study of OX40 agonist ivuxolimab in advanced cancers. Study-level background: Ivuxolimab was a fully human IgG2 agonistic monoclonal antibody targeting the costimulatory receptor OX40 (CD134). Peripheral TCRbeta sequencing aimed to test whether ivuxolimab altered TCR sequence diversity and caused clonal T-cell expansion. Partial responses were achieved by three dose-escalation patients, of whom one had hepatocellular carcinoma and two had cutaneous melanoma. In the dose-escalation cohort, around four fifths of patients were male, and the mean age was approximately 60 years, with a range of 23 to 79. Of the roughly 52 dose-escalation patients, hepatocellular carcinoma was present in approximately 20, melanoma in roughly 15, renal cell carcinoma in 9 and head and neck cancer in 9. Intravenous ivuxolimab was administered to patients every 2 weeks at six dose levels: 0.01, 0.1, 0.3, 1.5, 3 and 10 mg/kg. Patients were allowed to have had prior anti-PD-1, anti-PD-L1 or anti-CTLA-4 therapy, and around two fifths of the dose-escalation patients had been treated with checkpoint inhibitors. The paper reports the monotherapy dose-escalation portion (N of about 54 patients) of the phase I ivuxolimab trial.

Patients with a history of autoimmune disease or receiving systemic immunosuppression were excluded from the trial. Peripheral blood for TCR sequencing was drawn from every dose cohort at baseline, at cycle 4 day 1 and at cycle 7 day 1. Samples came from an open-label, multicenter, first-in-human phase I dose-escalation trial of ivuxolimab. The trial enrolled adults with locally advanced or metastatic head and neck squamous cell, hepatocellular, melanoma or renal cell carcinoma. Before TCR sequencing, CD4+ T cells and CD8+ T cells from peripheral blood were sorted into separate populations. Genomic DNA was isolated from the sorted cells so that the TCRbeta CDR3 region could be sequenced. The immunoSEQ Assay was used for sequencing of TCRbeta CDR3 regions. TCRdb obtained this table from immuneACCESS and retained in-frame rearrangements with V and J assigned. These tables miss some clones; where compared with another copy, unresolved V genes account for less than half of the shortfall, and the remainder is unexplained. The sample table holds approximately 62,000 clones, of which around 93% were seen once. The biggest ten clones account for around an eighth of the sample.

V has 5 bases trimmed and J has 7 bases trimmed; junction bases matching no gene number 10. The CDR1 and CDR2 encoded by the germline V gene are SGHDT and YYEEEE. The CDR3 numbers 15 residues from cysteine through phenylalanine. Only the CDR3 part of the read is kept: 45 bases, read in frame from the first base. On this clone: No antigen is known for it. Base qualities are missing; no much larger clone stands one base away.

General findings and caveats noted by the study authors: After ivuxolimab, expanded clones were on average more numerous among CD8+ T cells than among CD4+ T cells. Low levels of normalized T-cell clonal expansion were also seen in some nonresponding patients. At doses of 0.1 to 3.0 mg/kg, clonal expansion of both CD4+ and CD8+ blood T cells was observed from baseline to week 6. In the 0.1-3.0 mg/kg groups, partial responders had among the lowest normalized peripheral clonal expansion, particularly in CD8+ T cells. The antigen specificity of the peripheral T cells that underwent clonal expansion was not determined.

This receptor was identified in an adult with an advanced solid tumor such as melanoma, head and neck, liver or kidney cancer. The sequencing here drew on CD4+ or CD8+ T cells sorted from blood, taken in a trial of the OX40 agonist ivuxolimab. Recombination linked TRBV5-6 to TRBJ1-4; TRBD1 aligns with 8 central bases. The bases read TGTGCCAGCAGTCCCGGACAGGGAAGCGGTGAAAAACTGTTTTTT. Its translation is CASSPGQGSGEKLFF.